These 3 T cell receptor beta chains share one sample of origin, sequenced in a study of T cell changes during pregnancy in multiple sclerosis. Method: immunoSEQ multiplex PCR; TCRdb's copy keeps in-frame clones and lacks some. The sample records under 65,000 clones, about 94% being singletons. Sequencing used CD8+ T cells from peripheral blood mononuclear cells, obtained after pregnancy. The receptors were gathered from a female donor with multiple sclerosis, enrolled in a pregnancy study.

V gene TRBV27 combines with J gene TRBJ2-4; 10 nucleotides match TRBD1. V dropped 7 bases and J dropped 6; count of bases not matched to a gene: 6. The CDR3 spans 14 residues. Germline-derived CDR1 and CDR2 are MNHEY and SMNVEV (reference sequence). The CDR3 coding sequence is TGTGCCAGCAAGACAGGGGGCGGAGGAAACATTCAGTACTTC. It codes for CASKTGGGGNIQYF.

This clone has just a few counts. The CDR3 here is CASSQSGQGGLAFF. Written as DNA, the CDR3 is TGCGCCAGCAGCCAGTCGGGACAGGGGGGATTAGCTTTCTTT. The chain carries TRBV4-1 and TRBJ1-1; 11 bases agree with TRBD1. The germline V gene has CDR1 MGHRA and CDR2 YSYEKL. V dropped 3 bases and J dropped 10; count of bases not matched to a gene: 7. The length of the CDR3 is 14 residues.

CDR3: CASSQLAGESNEQFF. The CDR3 DNA sequence: TGTGCCAGCAGCCAGCTAGCGGGAGAGTCAAATGAGCAGTTCTTC. The chain couples TRBV4-2 to TRBJ2-1; TRBD2 agrees at 10 bases. The CDR3 has 15 residues. Germline CDR1 is LGHNA and CDR2 is YNFKEQ. With 3 bases clipped from V and 7 bases from J, the junction kept 6 bases outside the gene matches.